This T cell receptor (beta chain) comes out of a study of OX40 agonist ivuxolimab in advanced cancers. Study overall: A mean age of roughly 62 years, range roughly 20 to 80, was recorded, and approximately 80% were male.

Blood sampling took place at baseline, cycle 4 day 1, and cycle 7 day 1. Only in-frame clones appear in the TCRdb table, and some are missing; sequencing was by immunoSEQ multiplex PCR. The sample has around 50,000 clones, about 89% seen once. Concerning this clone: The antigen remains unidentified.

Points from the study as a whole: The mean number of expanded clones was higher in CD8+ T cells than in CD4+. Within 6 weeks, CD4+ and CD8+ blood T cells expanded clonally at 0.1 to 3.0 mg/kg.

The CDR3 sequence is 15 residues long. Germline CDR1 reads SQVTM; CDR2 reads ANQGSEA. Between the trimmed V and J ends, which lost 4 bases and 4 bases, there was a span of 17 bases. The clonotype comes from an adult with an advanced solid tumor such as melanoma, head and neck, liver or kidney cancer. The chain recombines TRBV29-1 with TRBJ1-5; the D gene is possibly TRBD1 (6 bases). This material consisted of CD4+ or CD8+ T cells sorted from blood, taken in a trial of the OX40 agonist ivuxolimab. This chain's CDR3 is CSVVGGGDGNQPQHF. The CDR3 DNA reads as TGCAGCGTTGTGGGGGGGGGCGACGGGAATCAGCCCCAGCATTTT. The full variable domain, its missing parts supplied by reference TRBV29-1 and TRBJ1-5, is SAVISQKPSRDICQRGTSLTIQCQVDSQVTMMFWYRQQPGQSLTLIATANQGSEATYESGFVIDKFPISRPNLTFSTLTVSNMSPEDSSIYLCSVVGGGDGNQPQHFGDGTRLSIL.